There are a few counts of the clone carrying this TCR beta chain. Its antigen remains unknown. TCRdb itself ran the 5' RACE reads through MiXCR, one entry per CDR3 protein. Altogether under 900,000 distinct CDR3 sequences are present, 10% to 15% being singletons, with the ten largest covering around 1.5%. Among all donors, each was a healthy Caucasian. This CDR3 region has 11 residues. Trimming removed 4 bases from V and 8 bases from J; junction bases left unmatched: 2. Germline lookup yields CDR1 SSHAT and CDR2 FNYEAQ (reference sequence). The sample comes from a study of identical twins. Whole-study findings and limits: Findings came from cross-sectional statistics, without long-term follow-up of donors. It was out-of-frame TCR alpha sharing in monozygotic twins that models underestimated.

This sample also belongs to another study, concerning yellow fever vaccine responses in identical twins.

The specimen sequenced was PBMCs. The chain recombines TRBV7-7 with TRBJ2-7; 7 nucleotides line up with TRBD1. The TCR originated in a woman younger than 30 in good health. CDR3 amino acids: CASSWTGQQYV. The CDR3 nucleotides are TGTGCCAGCAGCTGGACAGGACAGCAGTACGTC.